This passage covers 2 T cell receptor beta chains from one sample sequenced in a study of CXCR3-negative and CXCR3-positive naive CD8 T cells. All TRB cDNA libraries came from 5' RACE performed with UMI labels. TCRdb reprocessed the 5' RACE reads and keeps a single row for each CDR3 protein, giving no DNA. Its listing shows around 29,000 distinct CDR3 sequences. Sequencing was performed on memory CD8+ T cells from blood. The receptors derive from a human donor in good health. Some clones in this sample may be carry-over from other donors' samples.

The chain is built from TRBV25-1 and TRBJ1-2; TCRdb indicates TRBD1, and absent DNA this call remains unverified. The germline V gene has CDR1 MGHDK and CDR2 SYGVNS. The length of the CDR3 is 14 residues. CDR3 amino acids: CASSSATGVYGYTF.

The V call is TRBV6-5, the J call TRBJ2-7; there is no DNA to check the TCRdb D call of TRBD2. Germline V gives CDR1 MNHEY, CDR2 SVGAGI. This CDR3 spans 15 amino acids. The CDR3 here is CASSYEAGGGYEQYF.